This section outlines one T cell receptor (beta chain) sequence together with its context. The antigen this receptor binds is unknown. It has no much larger one-base neighbor in the sample; base qualities were not kept. The CDR3 contains 13 residues, cysteine and phenylalanine counted. The entry retains the CDR3 DNA only, 39 bases that are in frame from base 1. CDR1 and CDR2 (KGHSH, LQKENI) derive from the germline V gene. V and J are truncated by 6 bases and 2 bases respectively, leaving an intervening sequence of 11 bases. The CDR3 regions of human TCRbeta chains were analyzed by immunosequencing. The paper's data handling went like this. Repertoire TCRs were matched against a reference library of SARS-CoV-2-specific TCRs generated with the MIRA antigen-specificity platform. Breadth was defined as the fraction of unique TCRs that were SARS-CoV-2-associated. Depth was defined as the fraction of total T cells that were SARS-CoV-2-associated. Using the MIRA data, every spike-specific TCR was mapped to the spike region that the TCR reacted to and assigned to either a CD4 or a CD8 class. Log10-transformed breadth and depth values were compared by one-way ANOVA with Sidak's multiple comparisons tests. TCRdb took this table from immuneACCESS and kept in-frame rearrangements with V and J called. Such tables lack part of the clones; where checked against another copy, unresolved V genes explain under half of the gap, and the rest is unexplained. V and J calls and clone size are copied from that table; D and trimming were computed from the DNA. This sample has some 100,000 clones in its table, and around 90% of those were observed once. Clones ranked in the top ten supply approximately 1.7% of the sample.

The sample comes from a study of T cell responses to AZD1222 COVID-19 vaccine (dated by TCRdb to about 2021). The study in broad terms: AZD1222 recipients whose second dose came at about 4 weeks and those whose second dose came at about 12 weeks were combined into one group, since spike-specific TCR depth and breadth did not differ between the two schedules. A total of approximately 250 trial participants underwent TCR sequencing, of whom about 210 had received two doses of AZD1222 and some 25 had received two doses of the MenACWY control vaccine. Trial participants were enrolled by age into subgroups of 18-55, 56-69 and 70-plus years, and roughly 150, 30 and 60 TCR-sequenced participants, respectively, were included in these subgroups. What the work shows at the level of the full study, not this receptor alone: Because no day 14 peak-response samples were available, repertoires were characterized only after the peak T cell response. Most participants were white British and females outnumbered males, and the authors suggested that clonal diversity may have been underestimated. After two AZD1222 doses, spike-specific TCR breadth and depth were significantly higher than at day 0 and than in MenACWY recipients. The 56-69-year group was small, and its depth increase did not reach significance, likely because of low power. Conclusions about previously exposed vaccinees are limited because only a handful of AZD1222 recipients were SARS-CoV-2 seropositive at baseline. Epitopes outside the regions mutated in the B.1.351 and B.1.1.7 variants were reportedly recognized by nearly half of the unique spike-specific TCRs. The whole spike protein was spanned by vaccine-associated CD4 TCRs, and dominant responses were seen in regions 160-218 and 743-854.

This specimen's time point label, interpreted: baseline before first vaccination. Vaccinee samples were obtained from the UK trials COV001 and COV002, which included a single-blind randomized controlled phase 2/3 trial of AZD1222 (ChAdOx1 nCoV-19) in healthy adults. Trial participant PBMC samples were collected at day 0 and day 28 after the second dose for TCRbeta chain sequencing. The sample in question was peripheral blood, obtained on day 0 of AZD1222 vaccination. The TCR originated in an adult in good health. This receptor chain uses TRBV18 and TRBJ2-7, with a weak D call of TRBD1 (6 bases match). The bases read TGTGCCAGCTCGGGGGACAATACCTACGAGCAGTACTTC. Translated, this is CASSGDNTYEQYF.